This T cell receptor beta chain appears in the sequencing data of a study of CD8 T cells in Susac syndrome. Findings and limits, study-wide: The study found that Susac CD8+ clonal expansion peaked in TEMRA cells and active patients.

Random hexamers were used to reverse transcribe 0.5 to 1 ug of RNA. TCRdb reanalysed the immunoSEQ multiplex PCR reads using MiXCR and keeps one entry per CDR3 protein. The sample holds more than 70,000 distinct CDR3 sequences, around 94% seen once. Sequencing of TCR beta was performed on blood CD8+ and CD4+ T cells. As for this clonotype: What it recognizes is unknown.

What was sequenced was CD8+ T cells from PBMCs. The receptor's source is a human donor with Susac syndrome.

CDR3 DNA: TGTGCCAGCAGTAGCGCTGGCAATCAGCCCCAGCATTTT. It specifies CASSSAGNQPQHF. This chain connects TRBV27 to TRBJ1-5; D call uncertain. The V gene lost 5 bases and the J gene lost 2 bases, with 7 bases spanning the gap. This CDR3 has 13 amino acids. The germline V gene encodes CDR1 MNHEY and CDR2 SMNVEV (reference sequence).